The 9 T cell receptor beta chains below were found in one sample sequenced in a study of control samples from healthy donors and cancer patients. Clones were sequenced by immunoSEQ multiplex PCR, and TCRdb holds only the in-frame ones, with some missing. Among some 130,000 clones listed, about 92% were seen once. Sequenced: PBMCs. The receptor source for this set is a man aged 50 to 60 with head and neck cancer.

V and J are TRBV3-1 (or the pseudogene TRBV3-2) and TRBJ1-6; D gene ambiguous. From germline, CDR1 is LGHDT and CDR2 YNNKEL (reference sequence). V was shortened by 2 bases and J by 9 bases, with 17 bases between the two germline ends. CDR3 length: 16 amino acids. CDR3 amino acids: CASSQRVQLVGSPLHF. The CDR3 DNA is TGTGCCAGCAGCCAAAGGGTGCAGCTGGTCGGTTCACCCCTCCACTTT.

This chain connects TRBV19 to TRBJ1-3; maybe TRBD1 (6 bases). The germline V gene has CDR1 LNHDA and CDR2 SQIVND (reference sequence). The V end was cut by 8 bases, the J end by 2 bases, with 13 bases between. The CDR3 spans 14 residues. CDR3 in amino acids: CASFTGRAGNTIYF. The CDR3 DNA follows: TGTGCCAGTTTTACAGGGAGAGCTGGAAACACCATATATTTT.

The chain carries TRBV28 and TRBJ2-7; a possible D gene is TRBD2 (6 bases). CDR1 MDHEN and CDR2 SYDVKM come from the germline V gene. This CDR3 spans 15 amino acids. V shed 8 bases and J shed 2 bases, with 19 bases lying between them. For the CDR3, the DNA is TGTGCCAGCCGCTCCCCGGGGACTTCCCCCTACGAGCAGTACTTC. Its translation is CASRSPGTSPYEQYF.

This chain uses TRBV7-9 with TRBJ2-1; possibly TRBD1 or TRBD2 for D (7 bases each). CDR3 length: 13 amino acids. Germline assignment: CDR1 SEHNR and CDR2 FQNEAQ (reference sequence). The V end lost 7 bases, the J end lost 5 bases, and 12 bases lay between the germline ends. CDR3 DNA: TGTGCCAGCATCAGGGGGGGAAACAATGAGCAGTTCTTC. The encoded protein is CASIRGGNNEQFF.

The chain is built from TRBV7-2 and TRBJ1-5; no firm D call. V gave up 6 bases and J gave up 2 bases, with 11 bases separating them. The CDR3 covers 14 residues. The V gene's germline CDR1 is SGHTA and CDR2 FQGNSA. The CDR3 spells CASSMGGGNQPQHF. The CDR3 DNA reads as TGTGCCAGCAGTATGGGAGGAGGCAATCAGCCCCAGCATTTT. The full variable domain, with the rest looked up from reference TRBV7-2 and TRBJ1-5, is GAGVSQSPSNKVTEKGKDVELRCDPISGHTALYWYRQSLGQGLEFLIYFQGNSAPDKSGLPSDRFSAERTGGSVSTLTIQRTQQEDSAVYLCASSMGGGNQPQHFGDGTRLSIL.

The gene calls are TRBV19 and TRBJ1-2, with D maybe TRBD1 (5 bases). The V end was cut by 6 bases, the J end by 2 bases, with 16 bases between. The CDR3 has 15 residues. The V gene's germline CDR1 is LNHDA and CDR2 SQIVND (reference sequence). The CDR3 nucleotides are TGTGCCAGTAGCCTTGCCCCAGGGCCCAACTATGGCTACACCTTC. It is translated as CASSLAPGPNYGYTF.

The genes are TRBV28 and TRBJ2-1; D is tentatively TRBD1 or TRBD2 (5 bases each). CDR3 length equals 13 residues. V lost 6 bases and J lost 12, with 18 bases in between. Germline loops: CDR1 MDHEN, CDR2 SYDVKM. The CDR3 sequence is CASSRDPLDWQFF. CDR3 nucleotide sequence: TGTGCCAGCAGCCGGGACCCCCTAGATTGGCAGTTCTTC.

The genes are TRBV12-3 or TRBV12-4 and TRBJ2-7, with TRBD1 as a possible D gene (6 bases). Trimming pared 6 bases from V and 10 bases from J, leaving 13 bases between. The length of the CDR3 is 11 residues. The DNA for the CDR3 is TGTGCCAGCAGCTACTCGACAGGACAGTACTTC. Amino acids: CASSYSTGQYF.

The chain joins TRBV28 to TRBJ2-7; TRBD1 matches 9 bases. Germline loops: CDR1 MDHEN, CDR2 SYDVKM. CDR3 length: 13 amino acids. V trimming: 10 bases; J trimming: 4 bases; junction bases outside the gene matches: 8. This CDR3 reads CAIGTGPIYEQYF. Here the CDR3 DNA reads TGTGCCATCGGGACAGGGCCGATATACGAGCAGTACTTC.